This entry lists 11 T cell receptor beta chains sequenced from one sample in a study of shared clonotypes between healthy human individuals. The data were produced by immunoSEQ multiplex PCR, yet TCRdb's version contains in-frame clones alone and is incomplete. The data contain 550,000 to 850,000 clones, approximately 74% of them seen just once; the ten biggest clones take up roughly 1.7%. The sequenced material came from memory CD4+ T cells sorted from blood. Subset specified: CD45RA-negative fraction. The receptors here all came from a woman aged 25 to 39 in good health.

This clone has just a few counts. The V gene is TRBV9, the J gene TRBJ2-1; 9 nucleotides align to TRBD1. The trim removed 3 bases at V and 2 bases at J, leaving 12 bases unmatched. Germline V gene data show CDR1 as SGDLS and CDR2 as YYNGEE. The CDR3 runs to 18 residues. The CDR3 DNA is TGTGCCAGCAGCGCCCCGCGGGACAGGGACCCCACCTACAATGAGCAGTTCTTC. It codes for CASSAPRDRDPTYNEQFF.

The V gene is TRBV19, the J gene TRBJ1-5, with a possible D match to TRBD1 (5 bases). V shed 5 bases and J shed 4 bases, with 18 bases lying between them. Looked up from germline, CDR1 is LNHDA and CDR2 is SQIVND (reference sequence). The CDR3 consists of 16 residues. The DNA of the CDR3 is TGTGCCAGTAGTTTGGCCTCAGGGAGGGTAAATCAGCCCCAGCATTTT. Amino acids: CASSLASGRVNQPQHF.

This rearrangement joins TRBV19 to TRBJ2-4, with TRBD2 matching over 9 bases. The germline CDR1 and CDR2 sequences are LNHDA and SQIVND (reference sequence). This CDR3 is built from 14 residues. The V gene end was trimmed by 5 bases and the J gene end by 9 bases; junction bases not matched to a gene: 8. The CDR3, as DNA: TGTGCCAGTAGTGAGGCGGGAGGGGGAGGCATTCAGTACTTC. This codes for CASSEAGGGGIQYF.

The chain has TRBV11-2 and TRBJ2-7; the match to TRBD2 covers 7 bases. The V gene's germline CDR1 is SGHAT and CDR2 FQNNGV. The CDR3 has 16 residues. V was pared by 2 bases and J by 0 bases, with 7 bases of the junction left unmatched. DNA for the CDR3: TGTGCCAGCAGCTTAATCCTGACTAGCTTCTCCTACGAGCAGTACTTC. Translating gives CASSLILTSFSYEQYF. The variable domain in full, with the rest retrieved from reference TRBV11-2 and TRBJ2-7, is EAGVAQSPRYKIIEKRQSVAFWCNPISGHATLYWYQQILGQGPKLLIQFQNNGVVDDSQLPKDRFSAERLKGVDSTLKIQPAKLEDSAVYLCASSLILTSFSYEQYFGPGTRLTVT.

The rearrangement uses TRBV19 and TRBJ1-1; 8 bases agree with TRBD1. The germline V gene encodes CDR1 LNHDA and CDR2 SQIVND (reference sequence). V was pared by 0 bases and J by 4 bases, with 10 bases of the junction left unmatched. This CDR3 has 17 residues. In nucleotides, the CDR3 is TGTGCCAGTAGTATAGATCGTTTTACAACAGGGGGCACTGAAGCTTTCTTT. This sequence encodes CASSIDRFTTGGTEAFF.

The V call is TRBV27, the J call TRBJ2-3; no clear D. This CDR3 contains 14 residues. V was cut by 5 bases and J by 0 bases, with 9 bases left in between. Germline V gene data show CDR1 as MNHEY and CDR2 as SMNVEV (reference sequence). The CDR3 spells CASSPKYSTDTQYF. CDR3 DNA: TGTGCCAGCAGTCCTAAATATAGCACAGATACGCAGTATTTT.

The chain is built from TRBV30 and TRBJ2-1; 10 bases are a match to TRBD2. The CDR3 is made up of 15 amino acids. Germline V gene sequence: CDR1 GTSNPN, CDR2 SVGIG (reference sequence). V lost 0 bases to trimming and J lost 2 bases; unmatched junction nucleotides: 1. CDR3 sequence: CAWSVLAGPYNEQFF. The CDR3 DNA reads as TGTGCCTGGAGTGTACTAGCGGGACCCTACAATGAGCAGTTCTTC.

This clone was picked up one time. The rearrangement uses TRBV27 and TRBJ1-4; 7 nucleotides agree with TRBD1. V shed 0 bases, J shed 7 bases, and the junction held 8 bases outside the gene matches. The CDR3 is 16 amino acids. From germline, CDR1 is MNHEY and CDR2 SMNVEV (reference sequence). CDR3: CASSLSRTGVGEKLFF. Written as DNA, the CDR3 is TGTGCCAGCAGTTTATCGCGAACAGGGGTGGGTGAAAAACTGTTTTTT.

This clone has a handful of counts. The chain uses TRBV27 and TRBJ2-7; D is undetermined. Germline CDR1 and CDR2: MNHEY and SMNVEV (reference sequence). The CDR3 extends over 13 amino acids. The ends were cut back, 3 bases at V and 4 bases at J, with 10 bases in the middle. CDR3 nucleotides: TGTGCCAGCAGTTTCAGGAGTAGTTACGAGCAGTACTTC. This sequence encodes CASSFRSSYEQYF.

The chain uses TRBV27 and TRBJ1-4; no clear D. Deletions cut 5 bases from V and 8 bases from J, with 21 bases between. Per germline, CDR1 MNHEY and CDR2 SMNVEV (reference sequence). This CDR3 is built from 16 residues. The chain's CDR3 is CASSTYLRGREEKLFF. CDR3 nucleotide sequence: TGTGCCAGCAGTACATACCTACGGGGAAGGGAGGAAAAACTGTTTTTT.

V and J are TRBV5-1 and TRBJ2-7; 8 nucleotides align to TRBD1. Trimming cost V 0 bases and J 6 bases; bases outside gene matches: 8. The CDR3 length is 15 residues. In germline, CDR1 is SGHRS, CDR2 YFSETQ. DNA for the CDR3: TGCGCCAGCAGCTTGGGCCGCCGGGACAGGATCGAGCAGTACTTC. This codes for CASSLGRRDRIEQYF.